This TCR beta chain came from a study of blood T cell repertoires in COVID-19. Overall study context: Acute and convalescent COVID-19 samples came from the United States, Italy and Spain. Nucleic acid was either cDNA or gDNA, and it came from T cells, B-cell-depleted T cells, or PBMCs.

Trimming took 3 bases from V and 5 from J, leaving 18 bases between them. The CDR3 extends over 16 amino acids. CDR1 is MNHEY and CDR2 is SMNVEV in the germline V gene (reference sequence). The protocol was immunoSEQ multiplex PCR, while the TCRdb copy is restricted to in-frame clones and leaves out a portion. The data show more than 300,000 clones, around nine tenths seen once. The chain links TRBV27 to TRBJ2-3, with D unresolved. The sample consisted of peripheral blood. The source of this sequence is a woman younger than 35 who had recovered from COVID-19. The CDR3 loop reads CASSFWAGTPLDTQYF. The CDR3 nucleotides are TGTGCCAGCAGTTTTTGGGCTGGAACACCTCTAGATACGCAGTATTTT.